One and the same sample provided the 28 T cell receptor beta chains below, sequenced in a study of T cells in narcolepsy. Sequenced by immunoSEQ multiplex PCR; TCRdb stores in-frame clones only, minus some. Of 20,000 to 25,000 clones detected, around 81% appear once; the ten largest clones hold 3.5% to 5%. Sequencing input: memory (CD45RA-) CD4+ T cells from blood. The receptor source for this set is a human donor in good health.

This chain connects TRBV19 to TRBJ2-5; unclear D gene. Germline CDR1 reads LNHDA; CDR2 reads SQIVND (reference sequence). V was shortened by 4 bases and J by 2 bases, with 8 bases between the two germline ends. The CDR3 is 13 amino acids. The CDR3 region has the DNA TGTGCCAGTAGTAAATTAGTTCAAGAGACCCAGTACTTC. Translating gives CASSKLVQETQYF.

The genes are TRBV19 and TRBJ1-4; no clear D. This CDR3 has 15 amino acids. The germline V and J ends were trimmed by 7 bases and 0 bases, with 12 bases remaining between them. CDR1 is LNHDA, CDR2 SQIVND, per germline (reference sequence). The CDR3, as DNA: TGTGCCAGTACCACGGGGTTTGCAACTAATGAAAAACTGTTTTTT. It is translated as CASTTGFATNEKLFF.

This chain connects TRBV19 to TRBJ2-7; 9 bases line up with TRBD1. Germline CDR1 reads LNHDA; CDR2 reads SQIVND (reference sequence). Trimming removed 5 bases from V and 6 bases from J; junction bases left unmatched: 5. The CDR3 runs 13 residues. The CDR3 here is CASSLQGATEQYF. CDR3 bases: TGTGCCAGTAGTCTACAGGGGGCGACCGAGCAGTACTTC.

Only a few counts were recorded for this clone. CDR3 coding DNA: TGCGCCAGCAGCGAGACCGGAGATATCTCCTACAATGAGCAGTTCTTC. Translating it yields CASSETGDISYNEQFF. The genes are TRBV5-1 and TRBJ2-1; no firm D call. The ends were cut back, 4 bases at V and 0 bases at J, with 14 bases in the middle. The CDR3 has 16 residues. CDR1 and CDR2 (germline): SGHRS, YFSETQ.

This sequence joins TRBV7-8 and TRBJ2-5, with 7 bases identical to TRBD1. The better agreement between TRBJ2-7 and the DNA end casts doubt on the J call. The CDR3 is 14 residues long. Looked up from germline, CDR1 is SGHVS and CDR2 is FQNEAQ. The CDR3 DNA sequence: TGTGCCAGCAGCTTAGGTAGGCAGGGGGTCGAGCAGTACTTC. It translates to CASSLGRQGVEQYF.

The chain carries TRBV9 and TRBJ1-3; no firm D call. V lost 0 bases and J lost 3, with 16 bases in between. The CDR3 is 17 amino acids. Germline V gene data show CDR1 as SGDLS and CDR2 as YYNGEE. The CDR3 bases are TGTGCCAGCAGCGTAGTTGGAACGGTCGCTCTTGGAAACACCATATATTTT. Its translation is CASSVVGTVALGNTIYF.

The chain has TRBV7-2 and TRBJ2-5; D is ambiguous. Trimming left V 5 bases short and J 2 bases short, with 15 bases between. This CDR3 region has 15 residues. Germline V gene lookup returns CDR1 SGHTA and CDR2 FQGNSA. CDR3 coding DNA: TGTGCCAGCAGCCAGCTGTTGGGGAATCAAGAGACCCAGTACTTC. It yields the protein CASSQLLGNQETQYF.

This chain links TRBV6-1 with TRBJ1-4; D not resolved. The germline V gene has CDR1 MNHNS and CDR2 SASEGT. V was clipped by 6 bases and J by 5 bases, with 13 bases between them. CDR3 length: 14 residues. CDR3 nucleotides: TGTGCCAGCAGCCGCGCGGGGTGGAATGAAAAACTGTTTTTT. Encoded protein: CASSRAGWNEKLFF.

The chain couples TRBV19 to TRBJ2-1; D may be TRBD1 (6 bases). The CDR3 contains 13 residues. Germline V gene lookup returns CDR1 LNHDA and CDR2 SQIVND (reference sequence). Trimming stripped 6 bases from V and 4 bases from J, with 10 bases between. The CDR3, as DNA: TGTGCCAGTAGGAGGGACACATACAATGAGCAGTTCTTC. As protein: CASRRDTYNEQFF.

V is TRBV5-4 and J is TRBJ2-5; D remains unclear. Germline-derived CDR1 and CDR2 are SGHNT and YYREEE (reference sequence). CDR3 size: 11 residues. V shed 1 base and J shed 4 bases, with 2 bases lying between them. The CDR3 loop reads CASSLRETQYF. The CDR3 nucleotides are TGTGCCAGCAGCTTGCGAGAGACCCAGTACTTC.

The CDR3 coding sequence is TGCGCCAGCAGCAGGACTAGCGGGGCCTACGAGCAGTACTTC. It encodes CASSRTSGAYEQYF. This rearrangement joins TRBV5-1 to TRBJ2-7; 12 bases are a match to TRBD2. Germline values: CDR1 SGHRS, CDR2 YFSETQ. V was pared by 4 bases and J by 2 bases, with 1 base of the junction left unmatched. The CDR3 totals 14 residues. The full variable domain, its missing parts supplied by reference TRBV5-1 and TRBJ2-7, is KAGVTQTPRYLIKTRGQQVTLSCSPISGHRSVSWYQQTPGQGLQFLFEYFSETQRNKGNFPGRFSGRQFSNSRSEMNVSTLELGDSALYLCASSRTSGAYEQYFGPGTRLTVT.

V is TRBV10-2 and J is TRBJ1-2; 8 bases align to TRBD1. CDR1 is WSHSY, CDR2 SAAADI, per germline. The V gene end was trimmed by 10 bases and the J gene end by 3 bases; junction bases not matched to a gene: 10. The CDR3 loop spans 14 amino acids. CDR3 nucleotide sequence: TGCGCCACCACAGACAGGGGCCGGGACTATGGCTACACCTTC. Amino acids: CATTDRGRDYGYTF.

As DNA, the CDR3 is TGTGCCAGCAGCACCCTCGAGAGGCAGCCCCAGCATTTT. As protein: CASSTLERQPQHF. The chain has TRBV6-1 and TRBJ1-5; D remains ambiguous. The V gene lost 6 bases and the J gene lost 7 bases, with 13 bases spanning the gap. The CDR3 is 13 amino acids. Germline V gene sequence: CDR1 MNHNS, CDR2 SASEGT.

The CDR3 DNA sequence: TGTGCCATCAGTGATAGGGAGGGTTCACCCCTCCACTTT. Translating gives CAISDREGSPLHF. This chain joins TRBV10-3 and TRBJ1-6; D call uncertain. Germline V lookup: CDR1 ENHRY, CDR2 SYGVKD. The V gene lost 3 bases and the J gene lost 9 bases, with 9 bases spanning the gap. This CDR3 has 13 residues.

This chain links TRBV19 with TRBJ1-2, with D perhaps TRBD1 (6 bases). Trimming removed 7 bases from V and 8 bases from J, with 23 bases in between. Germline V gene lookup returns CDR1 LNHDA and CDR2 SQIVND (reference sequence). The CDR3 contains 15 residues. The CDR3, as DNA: TGTGCCAGTATCCAGGCGGACAGAATTGGGGGCGGCTACACCTTC. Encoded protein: CASIQADRIGGGYTF.

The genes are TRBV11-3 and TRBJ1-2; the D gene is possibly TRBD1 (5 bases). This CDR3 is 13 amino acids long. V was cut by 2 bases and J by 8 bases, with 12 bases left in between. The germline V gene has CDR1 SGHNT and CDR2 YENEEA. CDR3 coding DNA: TGTGCCAGCAGCTTAAGGCAGGGTTTCGGCTACACCTTC. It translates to CASSLRQGFGYTF.

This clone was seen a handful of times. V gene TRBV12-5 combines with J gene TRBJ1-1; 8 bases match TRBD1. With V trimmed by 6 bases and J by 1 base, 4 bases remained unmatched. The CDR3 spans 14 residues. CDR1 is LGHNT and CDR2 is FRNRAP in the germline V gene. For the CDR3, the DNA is TGTGCTAGTGGGGGGGACAGGACGAACACTGAAGCTTTCTTT. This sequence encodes CASGGDRTNTEAFF. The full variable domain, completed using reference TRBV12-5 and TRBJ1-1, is DARVTQTPRHKVTEMGQEVTMRCQPILGHNTVFWYRQTMMQGLELLAYFRNRAPLDDSGMPKDRFSAEMPDATLATLKIQPSEPRDSAVYFCASGGDRTNTEAFFGQGTRLTVV.

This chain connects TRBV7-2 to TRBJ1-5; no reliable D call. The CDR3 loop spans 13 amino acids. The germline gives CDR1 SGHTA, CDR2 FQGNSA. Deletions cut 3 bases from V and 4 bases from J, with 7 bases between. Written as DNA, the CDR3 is TGTGCCAGCAGCTTGCAGAAAAATCAGCCCCAGCATTTT. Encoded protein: CASSLQKNQPQHF.

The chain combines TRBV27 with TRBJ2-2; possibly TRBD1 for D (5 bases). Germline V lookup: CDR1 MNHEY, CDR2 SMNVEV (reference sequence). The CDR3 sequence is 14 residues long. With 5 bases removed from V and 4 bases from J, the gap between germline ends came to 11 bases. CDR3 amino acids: CASSPRTTTGELFF. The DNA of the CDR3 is TGTGCCAGCAGTCCAAGGACAACCACCGGGGAGCTGTTTTTT.

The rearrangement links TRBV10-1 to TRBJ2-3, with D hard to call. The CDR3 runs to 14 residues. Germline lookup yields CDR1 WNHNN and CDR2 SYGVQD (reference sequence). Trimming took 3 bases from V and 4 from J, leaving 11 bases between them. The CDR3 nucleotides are TGCGCCAGCAGTGATACGTACCTCGCAGATACGCAGTATTTT. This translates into CASSDTYLADTQYF.

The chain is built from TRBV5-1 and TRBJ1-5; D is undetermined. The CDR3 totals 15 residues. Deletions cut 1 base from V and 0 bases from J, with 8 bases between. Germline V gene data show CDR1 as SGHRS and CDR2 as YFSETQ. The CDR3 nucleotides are TGCGCCAGCAGCTTGAGCGGGATTAGCAATCAGCCCCAGCATTTT. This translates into CASSLSGISNQPQHF.

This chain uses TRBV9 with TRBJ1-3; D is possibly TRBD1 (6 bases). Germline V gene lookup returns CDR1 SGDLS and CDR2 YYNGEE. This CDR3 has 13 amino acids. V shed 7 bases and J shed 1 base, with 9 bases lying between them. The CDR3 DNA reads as TGTGCCAGCCGGGACACATCTGGAAACACCATATATTTT. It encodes CASRDTSGNTIYF. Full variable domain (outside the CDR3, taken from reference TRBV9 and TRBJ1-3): DSGVTQTPKHLITATGQRVTLRCSPRSGDLSVYWYQQSLDQGLQFLIQYYNGEERAKGNILERFSAQQFPDLHSELNLSSLELGDSALYFCASRDTSGNTIYFGEGSWLTVV.

The CDR3 coding sequence is TGTGCCATCAGTGAGTCCAGGGTAGCCACCGGGGAGCTGTTTTTT. It specifies CAISESRVATGELFF. The rearrangement links TRBV10-3 to TRBJ2-2; D might be TRBD1 (5 bases). Germline values: CDR1 ENHRY, CDR2 SYGVKD. The germline V and J ends were trimmed by 0 bases and 4 bases, with 9 bases remaining between them. The CDR3 length is 15 residues.

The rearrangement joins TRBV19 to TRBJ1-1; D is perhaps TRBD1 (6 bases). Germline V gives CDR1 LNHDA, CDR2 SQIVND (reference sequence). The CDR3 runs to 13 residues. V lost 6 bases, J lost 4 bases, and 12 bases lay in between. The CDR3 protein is CASSLTGTTEAFF. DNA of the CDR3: TGTGCCAGTAGCTTGACAGGTACCACTGAAGCTTTCTTT.

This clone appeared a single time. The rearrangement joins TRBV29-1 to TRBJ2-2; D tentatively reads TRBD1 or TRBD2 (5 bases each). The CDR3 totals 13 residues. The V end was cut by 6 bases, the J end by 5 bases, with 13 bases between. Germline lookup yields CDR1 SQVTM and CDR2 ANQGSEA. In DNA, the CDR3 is TGCAGCGTAAAAGTTGGGGGAACCGGGGAGCTGTTTTTT. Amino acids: CSVKVGGTGELFF.

CDR3 sequence (DNA): TGTGCCACCAGCAGAGGTTCGCAGGGTGATCCCCAAGAGACCCAGTACTTC. Translating gives CATSRGSQGDPQETQYF. This chain uses TRBV15 with TRBJ2-5; tentative D call: TRBD1 (5 bases). CDR3 size: 17 residues. V was clipped by 1 base and J by 1 base, with 16 bases between them. CDR1 LNHNV and CDR2 YYDKDF come from the germline V gene (reference sequence).

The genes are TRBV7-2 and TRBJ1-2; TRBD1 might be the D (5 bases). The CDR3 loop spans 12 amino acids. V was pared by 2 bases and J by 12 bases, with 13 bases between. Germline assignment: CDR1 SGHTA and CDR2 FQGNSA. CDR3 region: CASSLISGGNTF. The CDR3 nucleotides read TGTGCCAGCAGCTTAATTAGTGGGGGAAACACCTTC.

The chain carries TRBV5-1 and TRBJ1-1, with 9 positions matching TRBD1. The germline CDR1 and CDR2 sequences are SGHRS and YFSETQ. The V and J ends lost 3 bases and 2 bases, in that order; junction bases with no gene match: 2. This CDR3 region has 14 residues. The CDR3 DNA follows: TGCGCCAGCAGCTGGGGACAGGGAAACACTGAAGCTTTCTTT. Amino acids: CASSWGQGNTEAFF.